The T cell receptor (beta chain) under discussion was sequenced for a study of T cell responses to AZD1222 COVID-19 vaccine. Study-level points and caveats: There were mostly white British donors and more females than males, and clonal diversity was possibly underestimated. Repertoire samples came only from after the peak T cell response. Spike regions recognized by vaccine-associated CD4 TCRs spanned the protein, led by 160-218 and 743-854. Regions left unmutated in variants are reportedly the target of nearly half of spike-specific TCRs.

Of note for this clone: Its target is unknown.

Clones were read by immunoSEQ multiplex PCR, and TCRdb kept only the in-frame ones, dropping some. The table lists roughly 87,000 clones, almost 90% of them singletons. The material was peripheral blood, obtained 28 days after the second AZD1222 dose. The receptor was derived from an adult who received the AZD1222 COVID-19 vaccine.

CDR3 protein: CAWTSANTGELFF. CDR3 bases: TGTGCCTGGACTAGCGCGAACACCGGGGAGCTGTTTTTT. The chain couples TRBV30 to TRBJ2-2, with D tentatively TRBD2 (6 bases). The CDR3 loop spans 13 amino acids. V dropped 4 bases and J dropped 0 bases, with 6 bases sitting between them. Germline V gives CDR1 GTSNPN, CDR2 SVGIG (reference sequence).